A single sample gave rise to the 18 T cell receptor beta chains below, sequenced in a study of cytomegalovirus exposure and HLA in healthy donors. With 60 Vbeta and 13 Jbeta primers, the PCR was carried out. The table came from immunoSEQ multiplex PCR; TCRdb's copy has only in-frame clones and leaves some out. Recorded for this sample: approximately 140,000 clones. Sequenced: PBMCs. The receptors shown here come from a woman between 40 and 50 years old in good health and CMV-seronegative.

Points on this clone: At one end, the junction sequence differs from germline, possibly due to a read error. V gene TRBV11-3 combines with J gene TRBJ2-1; 14 bases align to TRBD2. Germline loops: CDR1 SGHNT, CDR2 YENEEA. This CDR3 region has 16 residues. CDR3 sequence (DNA): TGTGCCAGCAGCTTAGTTGGGACTAGCGGGGGAAATGGGCAGTTCTTC. The encoded protein is CASSLVGTSGGNGQFF.

This chain uses TRBV5-4 with TRBJ2-7; no firm D call. The ends were cut back, 4 bases at V and 2 bases at J, with 19 bases in the middle. The CDR3 loop spans 16 amino acids. CDR1 and CDR2 (germline): SGHNT, YYREEE (reference sequence). The CDR3: CASSVLGRSITYEQYV. As DNA, the CDR3 is TGTGCCAGCAGCGTCCTTGGCAGGTCCATTACCTACGAGCAGTACGTC.

The rearrangement joins TRBV28 to TRBJ2-5, with a tentative D call TRBD2 (5 bases). The V gene's germline CDR1 is MDHEN and CDR2 SYDVKM. V lost 7 bases and J lost 1, with 10 bases in between. The CDR3 is 13 residues long. CDR3 sequence reads: CASTLEGQETQYF. CDR3 DNA sequence: TGTGCCAGCACCCTAGAGGGCCAAGAGACCCAGTACTTC.

V and J are TRBV4-3 and TRBJ2-1; TRBD2 agrees at 13 bases. The germline V gene has CDR1 LGHNA and CDR2 YSLEER. V trimming: 3 bases; J trimming: 5 bases; junction bases outside the gene matches: 4. This CDR3 region has 16 residues. CDR3 protein: CASSHETSGGNNEQFF. The CDR3 nucleotides read TGCGCCAGCAGCCACGAGACTAGCGGGGGGAACAATGAGCAGTTCTTC.

The chain links TRBV27 to TRBJ2-7; 7 positions agree with TRBD1. V dropped 6 bases and J dropped 2; count of bases not matched to a gene: 10. The CDR3 is made up of 15 amino acids. The V gene's germline CDR1 is MNHEY and CDR2 SMNVEV (reference sequence). CDR3: CASSLIHDRAYEQYF. CDR3 in DNA: TGTGCCAGCAGCCTCATCCACGACAGGGCCTACGAGCAGTACTTC.

CDR3 nucleotide sequence: TGCGCCAGCAGCTTGGTGGGCAGGGCGCGGACTGAAGCTTTCTTT. Translation gives CASSLVGRARTEAFF. The chain employs TRBV5-1 and TRBJ1-1; the D gene is possibly TRBD1 (5 bases). V shed 0 bases and J shed 5 bases, with 14 bases lying between them. The CDR3 extends over 15 amino acids. The germline V gene has CDR1 SGHRS and CDR2 YFSETQ.

The rearrangement uses TRBV7-2 and TRBJ2-3; TRBD2 agrees at 12 bases. J was trimmed by 2 bases and V by 5 bases; bases with no gene match: 8. CDR1 and CDR2 from the germline V gene are SGHTA and FQGNSA. This CDR3 is 17 amino acids long. The CDR3 here is CASSNPSGGGSTDTQYF. DNA of the CDR3: TGTGCCAGCAGCAACCCTAGCGGGGGGGGATCCACAGATACGCAGTATTTT.

The rearrangement joins TRBV18 to TRBJ2-3, with 10 bases matching TRBD1. The germline CDR1 and CDR2 sequences are KGHSH and LQKENI. The CDR3 has 15 residues. Trimming cost V 5 bases and J 3 bases; bases outside gene matches: 5. CDR3 amino acids: CASSYDRGQTDTQYF. The DNA for the CDR3 is TGTGCCAGCTCATACGACAGGGGGCAGACAGATACGCAGTATTTT.

V is TRBV7-9 and J is TRBJ2-2; TRBD1 might be the D (6 bases). Germline CDR1 and CDR2: SEHNR and FQNEAQ (reference sequence). This CDR3 spans 15 amino acids. V was shortened by 5 bases and J by 4 bases, with 14 bases between the two germline ends. The CDR3 region is CASSMNRVGTGELFF. CDR3 in DNA: TGTGCCAGCAGCATGAACAGGGTGGGCACCGGGGAGCTGTTTTTT. The full variable domain, completed using reference TRBV7-9 and TRBJ2-2, is DTGVSQNPRHKITKRGQNVTFRCDPISEHNRLYWYRQTLGQGPEFLTYFQNEAQLEKSRLLSDRFSAERPKGSFSTLEIQRTEQGDSAMYLCASSMNRVGTGELFFGEGSRLTVL.

The chain has TRBV28 and TRBJ2-2; 8 nucleotides agree with TRBD1. Looked up from germline, CDR1 is MDHEN and CDR2 is SYDVKM. Losses at the gene ends were 5 bases for V and 6 bases for J; bases not matched to a gene: 2. This CDR3 spans 13 amino acids. This CDR3 reads CASSHRGAGELFF. In nucleotides, the CDR3 is TGTGCCAGCAGTCACAGGGGGGCCGGGGAGCTGTTTTTT.

The chain has TRBV28 and TRBJ1-3; weak D call: TRBD1 (6 bases). V dropped 6 bases and J dropped 9 bases, with 15 bases sitting between them. CDR3 length equals 13 residues. Germline assignment: CDR1 MDHEN and CDR2 SYDVKM. The CDR3 region has the DNA TGTGCCAGCAGCCATCAGACAGGTCGCACCATATATTTT. It encodes CASSHQTGRTIYF.

This chain uses TRBV7-9 with TRBJ1-1; 7 bases align to TRBD1. CDR3 length: 13 residues. The trim removed 5 bases at V and 1 base at J, leaving 1 base unmatched. Per the germline V gene, CDR1 is SEHNR and CDR2 is FQNEAQ (reference sequence). The DNA for the CDR3 is TGTGCCAGCAGCCGACAGGGGAACACTGAAGCTTTCTTT. It yields the protein CASSRQGNTEAFF.

The V and J genes are TRBV7-6 and TRBJ1-1, with unresolved D. The CDR3 spans 14 residues. V was pared by 3 bases and J by 2 bases, with 10 bases between. Germline V gene sequence: CDR1 SGHVS, CDR2 FNYEAQ. CDR3 in amino acids: CASSFRAENTEAFF. The CDR3 nucleotides read TGTGCCAGCAGCTTTCGAGCGGAAAACACTGAAGCTTTCTTT.

V gene TRBV5-1 combines with J gene TRBJ2-7; 7 nucleotides agree with TRBD1. This CDR3 contains 13 residues. Losses at the gene ends were 3 bases for V and 7 bases for J; bases not matched to a gene: 7. Looked up from germline, CDR1 is SGHRS and CDR2 is YFSETQ. The CDR3 region has the DNA TGCGCCAGCAGCTCGGACAGGTTGGGTGAGCAGTACGTC. This encodes CASSSDRLGEQYV.

V and J are TRBV5-1 and TRBJ2-5; 8 positions agree with TRBD1. Gene TRBJ2-7 matches the end of the DNA better, so the J call may be wrong. The germline gives CDR1 SGHRS, CDR2 YFSETQ. The CDR3 consists of 16 residues. The CDR3 sequence is CASSTEPGGATYEQYF. The CDR3, as DNA: TGCGCCAGCAGCACCGAACCAGGGGGCGCGACCTACGAGCAGTACTTC.

This chain joins TRBV2 and TRBJ2-7, with TRBD1 identical over 7 bases. The CDR3 has 15 residues. V gave up 0 bases and J gave up 4 bases; unmatched junction bases: 6. Germline values: CDR1 SNHLY, CDR2 FYNNEI. This CDR3 reads CASSEAGTAIYEQYV. The CDR3 DNA is TGTGCCAGCAGTGAAGCGGGGACAGCGATTTACGAGCAGTACGTC.

V is TRBV11-2 and J is TRBJ1-5, with D perhaps TRBD1 (5 bases). Trimming cost V 0 bases and J 7 bases, with 13 bases left between them. Germline CDR1 reads SGHAT; CDR2 reads FQNNGV. The CDR3 runs 15 residues. For the CDR3, the DNA is TGTGCCAGCAGCTTAGATCAAGGGGCAGAGCAGCCCCAGCATTTT. This translates into CASSLDQGAEQPQHF. The full variable domain, rest sourced from reference TRBV11-2 and TRBJ1-5, is EAGVAQSPRYKIIEKRQSVAFWCNPISGHATLYWYQQILGQGPKLLIQFQNNGVVDDSQLPKDRFSAERLKGVDSTLKIQPAKLEDSAVYLCASSLDQGAEQPQHFGDGTRLSIL.

The rearrangement uses TRBV7-4 and TRBJ2-2, with 7 positions matching TRBD1. Trimming cost V 3 bases and J 1 base; bases outside gene matches: 14. Germline loops: CDR1 SGHVT, CDR2 SQSDAQ. The CDR3 totals 19 residues. The CDR3 DNA follows: TGTGCCAGCAGCTTTATCAGAGACAGGGTTTTTGTGAACACCGGGGAGCTGTTTTTT. Translated, it gives CASSFIRDRVFVNTGELFF.